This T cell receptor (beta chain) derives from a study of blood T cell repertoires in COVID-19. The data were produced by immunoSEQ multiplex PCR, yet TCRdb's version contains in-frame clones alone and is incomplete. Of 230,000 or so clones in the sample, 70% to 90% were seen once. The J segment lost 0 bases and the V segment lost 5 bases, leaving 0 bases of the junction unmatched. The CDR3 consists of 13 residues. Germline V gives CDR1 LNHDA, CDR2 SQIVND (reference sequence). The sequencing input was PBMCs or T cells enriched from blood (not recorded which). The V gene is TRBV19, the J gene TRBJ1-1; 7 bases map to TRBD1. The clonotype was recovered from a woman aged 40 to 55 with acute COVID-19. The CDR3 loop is CASSDRVNTEAFF. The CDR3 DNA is TGTGCCAGTAGTGACAGGGTGAACACTGAAGCTTTCTTT.